This TCR beta chain derives from a study of OX40 agonist ivuxolimab in advanced cancers. Study-wide context: At about 82% male, the cohort had a mean age of 60 years, ranging from roughly 20 to 85.

To note about this clone: Its antigen is as yet unknown.

General observations from the study: At doses 0.1 to 3.0 mg/kg, CD4+ and CD8+ clones expanded.

The protocol was immunoSEQ multiplex PCR, while the TCRdb copy is restricted to in-frame clones and leaves out a portion. This repertoire shows under 20,000 clones, about two thirds found once; its top ten account for around 28%. The germline V gene has CDR1 MNHEY and CDR2 SMNVEV (reference sequence). CDR3 length: 14 residues. V lost 4 bases and J 2 bases, leaving 12 bases between the germline ends. The rearrangement uses TRBV27 and TRBJ2-7; D not resolved. The source material was CD4+ or CD8+ T cells sorted from blood, sampled in a trial of the OX40 agonist ivuxolimab. This clonotype was sampled from an adult with an advanced solid tumor such as melanoma, head and neck, liver or kidney cancer. The CDR3 DNA reads TGTGCCAGCAGTTCACACGAAACAACCTACGAGCAGTACTTC. It yields the protein CASSSHETTYEQYF.